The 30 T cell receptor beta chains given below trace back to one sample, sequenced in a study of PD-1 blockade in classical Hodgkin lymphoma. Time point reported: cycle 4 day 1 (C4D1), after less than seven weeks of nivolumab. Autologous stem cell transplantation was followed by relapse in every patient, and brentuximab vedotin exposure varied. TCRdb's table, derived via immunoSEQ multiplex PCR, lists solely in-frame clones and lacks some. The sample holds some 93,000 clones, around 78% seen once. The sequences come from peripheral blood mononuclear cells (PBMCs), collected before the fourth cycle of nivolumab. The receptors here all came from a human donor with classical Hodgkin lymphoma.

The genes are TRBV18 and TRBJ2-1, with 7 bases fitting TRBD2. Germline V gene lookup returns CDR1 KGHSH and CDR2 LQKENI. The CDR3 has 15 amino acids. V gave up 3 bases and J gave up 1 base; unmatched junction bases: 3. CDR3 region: CASSPLAVSYNEQFF. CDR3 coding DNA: TGTGCCAGCTCACCTCTAGCGGTTTCCTACAATGAGCAGTTCTTC.

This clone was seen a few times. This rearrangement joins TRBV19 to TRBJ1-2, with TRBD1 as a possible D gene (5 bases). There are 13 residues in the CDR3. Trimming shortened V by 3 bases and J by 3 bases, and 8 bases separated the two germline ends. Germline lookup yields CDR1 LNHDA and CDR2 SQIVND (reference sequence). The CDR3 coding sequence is TGTGCCAGTAGTATCGACAGACACTATGGCTACACCTTC. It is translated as CASSIDRHYGYTF.

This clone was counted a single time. The CDR3 region has the DNA TGCGCCAGCAGCCGCAGAGGAGGAGGCAGGGAGGGCAATCAGCCCCAGCATTTT. The encoded protein is CASSRRGGGREGNQPQHF. The chain links TRBV23-1 to TRBJ1-5; TRBD1 might be the D (5 bases). TRBV23-1 qualifies as an ORF whose function is uncertain. This CDR3 region has 18 residues. Trimming took 6 bases from V and 2 from J, leaving 23 bases between them.

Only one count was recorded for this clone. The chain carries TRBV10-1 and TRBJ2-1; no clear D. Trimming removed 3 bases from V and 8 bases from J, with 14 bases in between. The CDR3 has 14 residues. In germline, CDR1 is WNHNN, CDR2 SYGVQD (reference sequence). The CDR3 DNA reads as TGCGCCAGCAGTGACCAGATCCCGTGCGATGAGCAGTTCTTC. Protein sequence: CASSDQIPCDEQFF.

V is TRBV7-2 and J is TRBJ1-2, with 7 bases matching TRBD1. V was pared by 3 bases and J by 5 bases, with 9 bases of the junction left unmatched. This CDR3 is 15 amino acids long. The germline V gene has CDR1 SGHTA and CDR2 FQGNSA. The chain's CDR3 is CASSLGGGPQYGYTF. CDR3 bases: TGTGCCAGCAGCTTGGGAGGGGGCCCACAATATGGCTACACCTTC.

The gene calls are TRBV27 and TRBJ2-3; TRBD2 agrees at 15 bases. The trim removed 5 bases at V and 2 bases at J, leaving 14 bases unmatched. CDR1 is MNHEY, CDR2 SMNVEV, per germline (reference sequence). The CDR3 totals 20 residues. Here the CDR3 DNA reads TGTGCCAGCAGTCCCCAGCGAGGGACTAGCGGGAGGCCCGTCACAGATACGCAGTATTTT. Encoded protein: CASSPQRGTSGRPVTDTQYF.

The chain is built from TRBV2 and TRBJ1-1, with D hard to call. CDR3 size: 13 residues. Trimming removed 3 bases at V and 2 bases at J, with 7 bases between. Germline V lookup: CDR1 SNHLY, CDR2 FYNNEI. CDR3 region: CASSDNSNTEAFF. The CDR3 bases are TGTGCCAGCAGTGATAATTCTAACACTGAAGCTTTCTTT.

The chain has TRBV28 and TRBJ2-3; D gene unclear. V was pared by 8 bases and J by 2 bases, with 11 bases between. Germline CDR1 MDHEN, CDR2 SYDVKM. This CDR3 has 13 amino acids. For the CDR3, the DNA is TGTGCCAGCCTTCCCCCTTCCACAGATACGCAGTATTTT. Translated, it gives CASLPPSTDTQYF.

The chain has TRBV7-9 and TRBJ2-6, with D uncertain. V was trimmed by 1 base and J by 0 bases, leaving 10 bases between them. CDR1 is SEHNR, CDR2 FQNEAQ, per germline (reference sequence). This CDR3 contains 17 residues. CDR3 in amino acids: CASSLGSTHSGANVLTF. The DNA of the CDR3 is TGTGCCAGCAGCTTAGGGTCGACGCACTCTGGGGCCAACGTCCTGACTTTC.

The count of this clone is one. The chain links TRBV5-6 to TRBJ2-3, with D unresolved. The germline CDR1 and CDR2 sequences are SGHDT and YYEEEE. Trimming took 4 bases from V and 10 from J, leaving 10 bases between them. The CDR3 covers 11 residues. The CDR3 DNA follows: TGTGCCAGCAGCCTACGGCAGGCGCAGTATTTT. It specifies CASSLRQAQYF. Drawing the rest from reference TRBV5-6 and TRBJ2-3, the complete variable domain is DAGVTQSPTHLIKTRGQQVTLRCSPKSGHDTVSWYQQALGQGPQFIFQYYEEEERQRGNFPDRFSGHQFPNYSSELNVNALLLGDSALYLCASSLRQAQYFGPGTRLTVL.

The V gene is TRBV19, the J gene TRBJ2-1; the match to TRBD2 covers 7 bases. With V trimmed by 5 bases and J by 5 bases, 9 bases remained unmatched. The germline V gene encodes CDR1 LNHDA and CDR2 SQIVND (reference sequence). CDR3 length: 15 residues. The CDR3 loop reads CASSPRGDGNNEQFF. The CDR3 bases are TGTGCCAGTAGTCCACGGGGGGATGGGAACAATGAGCAGTTCTTC.

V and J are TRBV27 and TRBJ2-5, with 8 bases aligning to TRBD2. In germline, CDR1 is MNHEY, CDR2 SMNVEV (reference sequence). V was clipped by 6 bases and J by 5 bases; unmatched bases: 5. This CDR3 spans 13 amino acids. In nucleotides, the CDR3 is TGTGCCAGCAGGGGAGCGGGAGCGGAGACCCAGTACTTC. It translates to CASRGAGAETQYF.

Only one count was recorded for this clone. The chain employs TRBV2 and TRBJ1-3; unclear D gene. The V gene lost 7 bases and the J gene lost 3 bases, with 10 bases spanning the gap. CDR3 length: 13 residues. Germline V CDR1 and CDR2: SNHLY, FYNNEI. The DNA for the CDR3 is TGTGCCAGCACCGAGCAATATGGAAACACCATATATTTT. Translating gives CASTEQYGNTIYF. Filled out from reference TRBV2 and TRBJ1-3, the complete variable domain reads EPEVTQTPSHQVTQMGQEVILRCVPISNHLYFYWYRQILGQKVEFLVSFYNNEISEKSEIFDDQFSVERPDGSNFTLKIRSTKLEDSAMYFCASTEQYGNTIYFGEGSWLTVV.

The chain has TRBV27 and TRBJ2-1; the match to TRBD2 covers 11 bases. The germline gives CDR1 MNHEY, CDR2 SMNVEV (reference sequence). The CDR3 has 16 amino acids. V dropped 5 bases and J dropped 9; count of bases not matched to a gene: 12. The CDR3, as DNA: TGTGCCAGCAGTCATCACACGCGACTAGCGGGAACTGAGCAGTTCTTC. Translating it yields CASSHHTRLAGTEQFF.

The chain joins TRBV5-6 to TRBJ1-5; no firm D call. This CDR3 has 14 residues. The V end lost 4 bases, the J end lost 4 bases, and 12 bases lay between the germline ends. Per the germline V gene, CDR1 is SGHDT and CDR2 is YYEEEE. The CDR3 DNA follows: TGTGCCAGCAGCCCCTTTCTAGGAAATCAGCCCCAGCATTTT. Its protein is CASSPFLGNQPQHF.

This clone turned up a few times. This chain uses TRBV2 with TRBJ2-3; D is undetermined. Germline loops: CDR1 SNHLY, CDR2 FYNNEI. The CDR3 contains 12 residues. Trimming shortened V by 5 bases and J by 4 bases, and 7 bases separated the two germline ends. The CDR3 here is CASSYVADTQYF. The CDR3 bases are TGTGCCAGCAGTTATGTGGCAGATACGCAGTATTTT.

For the CDR3, the DNA is TGTGCCAGCTCATCCTATGGGGAGGGCAATCAGCCCCAGCATTTT. This gives the protein CASSSYGEGNQPQHF. The chain is built from TRBV18 and TRBJ1-5, with D hard to call. This CDR3 is 15 amino acids long. Germline assignment: CDR1 KGHSH and CDR2 LQKENI. Trimming cost V 5 bases and J 2 bases, with 13 bases left between them.

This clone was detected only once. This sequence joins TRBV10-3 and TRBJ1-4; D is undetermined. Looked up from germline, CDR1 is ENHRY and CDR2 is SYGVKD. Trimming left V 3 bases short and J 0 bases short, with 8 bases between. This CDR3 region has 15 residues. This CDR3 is CAISDGTATNEKLFF. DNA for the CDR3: TGTGCCATCAGTGACGGAACCGCAACTAATGAAAAACTGTTTTTT.

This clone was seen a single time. In DNA, the CDR3 is TGTGCCAGCAACTGGGAGGCCAGGGAGACCCAGTACTTC. This gives the protein CASNWEARETQYF. The chain joins TRBV2 to TRBJ2-5, with TRBD2 as a possible D gene (6 bases). V lost 7 bases, J lost 5 bases, and 14 bases lay in between. This CDR3 has 13 amino acids. Germline assignment: CDR1 SNHLY and CDR2 FYNNEI.

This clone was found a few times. CDR3 coding DNA: TGTGCCAGCAGCTTCCAGGAGCACACTGAAGCTTTCTTT. Its translation is CASSFQEHTEAFF. The genes are TRBV11-2 and TRBJ1-1; D call uncertain. Trimming took off 3 bases at V and 3 bases at J, with 8 bases between the two ends. This CDR3 is 13 amino acids long. Germline V gives CDR1 SGHAT, CDR2 FQNNGV. The complete variable domain, with remaining parts taken from reference TRBV11-2 and TRBJ1-1, reads EAGVAQSPRYKIIEKRQSVAFWCNPISGHATLYWYQQILGQGPKLLIQFQNNGVVDDSQLPKDRFSAERLKGVDSTLKIQPAKLEDSAVYLCASSFQEHTEAFFGQGTRLTVV.

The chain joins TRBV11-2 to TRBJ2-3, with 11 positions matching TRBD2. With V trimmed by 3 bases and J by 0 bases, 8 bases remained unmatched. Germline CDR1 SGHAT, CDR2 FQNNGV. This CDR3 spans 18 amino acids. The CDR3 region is CASSLFRRLAGSTDTQYF. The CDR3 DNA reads TGTGCCAGCAGCTTGTTCCGGCGACTAGCGGGAAGCACAGATACGCAGTATTTT.

CDR3: CASSAAGVYNEQFF. The CDR3, as DNA: TGTGCCAGCTCAGCAGCGGGAGTCTACAATGAGCAGTTCTTC. The rearrangement uses TRBV18 and TRBJ2-1; 8 bases are a match to TRBD2. V shed 5 bases and J 3 bases; nucleotides not matched to a gene: 3. CDR3 length: 14 amino acids. Germline CDR1 is KGHSH and CDR2 is LQKENI.

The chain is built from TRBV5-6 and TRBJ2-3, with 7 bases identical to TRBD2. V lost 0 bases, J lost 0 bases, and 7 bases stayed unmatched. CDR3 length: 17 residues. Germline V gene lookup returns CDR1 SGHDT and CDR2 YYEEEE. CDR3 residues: CASSLEESGDSTDTQYF. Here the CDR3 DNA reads TGTGCCAGCAGCTTGGAGGAAAGCGGGGATAGCACAGATACGCAGTATTTT.

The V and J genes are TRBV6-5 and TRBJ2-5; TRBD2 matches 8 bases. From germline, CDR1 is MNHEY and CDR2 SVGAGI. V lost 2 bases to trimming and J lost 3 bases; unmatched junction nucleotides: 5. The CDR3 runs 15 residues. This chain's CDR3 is CASSYVTSGEETQYF. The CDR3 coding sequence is TGTGCCAGCAGTTACGTTACTAGCGGCGAAGAGACCCAGTACTTC.

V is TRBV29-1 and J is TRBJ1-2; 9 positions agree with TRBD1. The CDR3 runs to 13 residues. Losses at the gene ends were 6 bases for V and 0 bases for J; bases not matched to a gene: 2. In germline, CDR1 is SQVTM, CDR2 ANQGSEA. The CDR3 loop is CSVRTGANYGYTF. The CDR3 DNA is TGCAGCGTCCGGACAGGGGCTAACTATGGCTACACCTTC.

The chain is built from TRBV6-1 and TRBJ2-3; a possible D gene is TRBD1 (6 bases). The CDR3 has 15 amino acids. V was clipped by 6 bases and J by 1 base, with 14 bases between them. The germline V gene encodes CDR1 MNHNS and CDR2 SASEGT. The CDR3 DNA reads TGTGCCAGCAGGGAACAGGGAGCGGGCACAGATACGCAGTATTTT. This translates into CASREQGAGTDTQYF.

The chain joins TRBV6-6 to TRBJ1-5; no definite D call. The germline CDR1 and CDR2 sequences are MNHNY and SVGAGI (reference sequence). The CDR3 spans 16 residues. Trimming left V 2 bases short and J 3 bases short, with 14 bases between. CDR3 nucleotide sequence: TGTGCCAGCAGTTACGCCCATCCCCGGGACAATCAGCCCCAGCATTTT. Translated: CASSYAHPRDNQPQHF.

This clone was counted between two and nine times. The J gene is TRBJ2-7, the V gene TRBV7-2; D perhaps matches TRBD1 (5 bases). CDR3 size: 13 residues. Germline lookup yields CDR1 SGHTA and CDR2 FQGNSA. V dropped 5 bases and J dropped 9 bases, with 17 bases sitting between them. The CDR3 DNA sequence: TGTGCCAGCAGCACAAACCAGGGCACCGGGCAGTACTTC. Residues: CASSTNQGTGQYF.

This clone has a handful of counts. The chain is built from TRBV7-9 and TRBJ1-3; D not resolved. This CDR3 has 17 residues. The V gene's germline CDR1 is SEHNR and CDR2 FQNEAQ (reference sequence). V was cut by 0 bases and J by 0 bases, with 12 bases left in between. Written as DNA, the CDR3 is TGTGCCAGCAGCTTAGCTGCTAGGGTGAACTCTGGAAACACCATATATTTT. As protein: CASSLAARVNSGNTIYF.

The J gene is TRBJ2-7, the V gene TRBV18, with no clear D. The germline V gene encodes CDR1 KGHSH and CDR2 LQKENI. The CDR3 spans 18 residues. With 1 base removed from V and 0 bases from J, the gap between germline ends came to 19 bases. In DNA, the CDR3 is TGTGCCAGCTCACCACAAGTAACCGGCACTGCGATCTCCTACGAGCAGTACTTC. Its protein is CASSPQVTGTAISYEQYF.